This paragraph covers one T cell receptor (beta chain) sequence. The target antigen is unknown. Noted time point: week 23, last vaccination. The vaccine gave 300 ug of a 20-mer mutant IDH1 peptide subcutaneously per dose. This sample is drawn from a study of a mutant IDH1 vaccine in newly diagnosed glioma. Study-wide context: Vaccination began 4-6 weeks post radiotherapy alone, or with temozolomide cycles.

The length of the CDR3 is 15 residues. The germline CDR1 and CDR2 sequences are SNHLY and FYNNEI. The germline V and J ends were trimmed by 4 bases and 6 bases, with 18 bases remaining between them. Sequencing used immunoSEQ multiplex PCR; TCRdb keeps in-frame clones, though not all of them. This sample has around 78,000 clones, with 85% found just once. The sequencing here drew on PBMCs, taken from a glioma patient whose treatment included an IDH1 peptide vaccine. V is TRBV2 and J is TRBJ1-2; a weak D match, TRBD1 (6 bases). This TCR derives from a young man with glioma. Some clones in this sample may be carry-over from other donors' samples. This chain's CDR3 is CASSGIRGKENGYTF. As DNA, the CDR3 is TGTGCCAGCAGTGGAATCAGGGGAAAAGAGAATGGCTACACCTTC.